Presented here are 8 T cell receptor beta chains from one specimen sequenced in a study of CD8 T cells in Susac syndrome. An amount of RNA that ranged from roughly 0.45 to 1 ug was reverse transcribed with random hexamers. TCRdb called the immunoSEQ multiplex PCR reads again in MiXCR, with one record for every CDR3 protein. The sample consists of 150,000 to 160,000 distinct CDR3 sequences, 95% of them appearing once. The sequenced sample consisted of CD4+ T cells from PBMCs. The receptors come from a human donor with Susac syndrome.

In its sample, this clonotype was seen a few times. The chain joins TRBV3-1 to TRBJ2-1; 8 nucleotides agree with TRBD2. The CDR3 has 15 amino acids. Germline V CDR1 and CDR2: LGHDT, YNNKEL (reference sequence). J gave up 1 base and V 2 bases, and 1 base lay outside the gene matches. The CDR3 sequence is CASSQRGGSYNEQFF. The CDR3 DNA follows: TGTGCCAGCAGCCAACGCGGGGGGTCCTACAATGAGCAGTTCTTC.

V usage is TRBV12-3 or TRBV12-4 and J usage is TRBJ1-6; 8 bases match TRBD1. J was trimmed by 10 bases and V by 2 bases; bases with no gene match: 7. This CDR3 region has 15 residues. The CDR3 region is CASSLRQGARSPLHF. CDR3 bases: TGTGCCAGCAGTTTAAGGCAGGGGGCCCGGTCACCCCTCCACTTT.

This clonotype was counted once. The CDR3 DNA reads TGTGCCACCAGCCGAGGACAGGGTGACGAGCAGTACTTC. It yields the protein CATSRGQGDEQYF. The chain recombines TRBV15 with TRBJ2-7, with 8 bases lining up with TRBD1. Germline CDR1 LNHNV, CDR2 YYDKDF (reference sequence). With V trimmed by 5 bases and J by 5 bases, 5 bases remained unmatched. The CDR3 is 13 amino acids.

This chain links TRBV14 with TRBJ2-5; maybe TRBD1 (5 bases). Trimming took 4 bases from V and 0 from J, leaving 12 bases between them. The CDR3 covers 15 residues. Germline-derived CDR1 and CDR2 are SGHDN and FVKESK. The CDR3 here is CASSPEIGDQETQYF. CDR3 in DNA: TGTGCCAGCAGCCCTGAGATAGGGGACCAAGAGACCCAGTACTTC.

The rearrangement uses TRBV4-1 and TRBJ2-2; tentatively, D is TRBD2 (5 bases). This CDR3 has 15 amino acids. CDR1 and CDR2 from the germline V gene are MGHRA and YSYEKL. The germline V and J ends were trimmed by 0 bases and 7 bases, with 12 bases remaining between them. The CDR3 is CASSQDAPRGGELFF. DNA for the CDR3: TGCGCCAGCAGCCAAGATGCACCACGGGGCGGGGAGCTGTTTTTT.

The V call is TRBV3-1, the J call TRBJ2-4; D tentatively reads TRBD1 or TRBD2 (7 bases each). Trimming took off 3 bases at V and 9 bases at J, with 12 bases between the two ends. The CDR3 covers 13 residues. CDR1 and CDR2 from the germline V gene are LGHDT and YNNKEL (reference sequence). The CDR3 reads CASSQSRGGIQYF. As DNA, the CDR3 is TGTGCCAGCAGCCAGAGCAGGGGGGGCATTCAGTACTTC.

The chain recombines TRBV12-3 or TRBV12-4 with TRBJ1-5; 7 bases line up with TRBD1. V trimming: 6 bases; J trimming: 0 bases; junction bases outside the gene matches: 5. The CDR3 has 15 residues. CDR3 loop: CASSGTASSNQPQHF. The CDR3 bases are TGTGCCAGCAGCGGGACAGCCTCTAGCAATCAGCCCCAGCATTTT.

V is TRBV3-1 and J is TRBJ1-1; D remains unclear. The CDR3 consists of 13 residues. From germline, CDR1 is LGHDT and CDR2 YNNKEL (reference sequence). V was trimmed by 4 bases and J by 7 bases, leaving 13 bases between them. The CDR3 region is CASSPSGVGEAFF. CDR3 coding DNA: TGTGCCAGCAGCCCAAGCGGGGTTGGTGAAGCTTTCTTT.